This T cell receptor beta chain was profiled in a study of cytomegalovirus exposure and HLA in healthy donors. Use of 60 Vbeta and 13 Jbeta primers characterized the PCR. Profiling relied on immunoSEQ multiplex PCR, and the TCRdb table lists in-frame clones only, not all of them. This table holds around 140,000 clones, roughly 77% found once. Sequenced material: PBMCs. This clonotype originated in a man aged 40-55 years in good health and CMV-seronegative.

CDR3 loop: CASSGENSQKAFF. The CDR3 DNA reads as TGTGCCAGCAGCGGGGAGAACAGTCAGAAAGCTTTCTTT. The chain links TRBV9 to TRBJ1-1; D is unclear. The CDR3 sequence is 13 residues long. The germline CDR1 and CDR2 sequences are SGDLS and YYNGEE. Trimming shortened V by 3 bases and J by 9 bases, and 15 bases separated the two germline ends.